This TCR beta chain was observed in a study of OX40 agonist ivuxolimab in advanced cancers. Some clones are missing from TCRdb's copy, which holds only in-frame ones; the method was immunoSEQ multiplex PCR. The sample yields around 99,000 clones, less than 95% seen once. Whole-study findings and limits: Doses of 0.1 to 3.0 mg/kg were accompanied by clonal expansion of CD4+ and CD8+ blood T cells by week 6.

The CDR3 is made up of 14 amino acids. V lost 10 bases, J lost 4 bases, and 17 bases lay in between. Germline assignment: CDR1 ENHRY and CDR2 SYGVKD. Points on this clone: As yet, its antigen is unknown.

This sequence was found in an adult with an advanced solid tumor such as melanoma, head and neck, liver or kidney cancer. The source material was CD4+ or CD8+ T cells sorted from blood, sampled in a trial of the OX40 agonist ivuxolimab. The chain carries TRBV10-3 and TRBJ1-3; the D gene is possibly TRBD1 (6 bases). The CDR3: CATQLNREGNTIYF. The CDR3 DNA reads TGTGCCACCCAACTAAACAGGGAAGGAAACACCATATATTTT.